This TCR beta chain was identified during a study of blood T cell repertoires in COVID-19. Overall study context: T cells, B-cell-depleted T cells, or PBMCs supplied cDNA or gDNA.

Produced via immunoSEQ multiplex PCR; TCRdb's table is partial and in-frame only. The repertoire holds roughly 260,000 clones, with roughly 85% as singletons. The V and J ends lost 5 bases and 4 bases respectively, with 14 bases between them. The CDR3 length is 14 residues. Germline V gives CDR1 SGHAT, CDR2 FQNNGV. The chain links TRBV11-2 to TRBJ1-1; maybe TRBD1 (6 bases). This receptor was taken from a woman aged 40 to 50 who had been exposed to COVID-19. What was sequenced was PBMCs or T cells enriched from blood (not recorded which). The CDR3, as DNA: TGTGCCAGCAGCAAACAGGGTGGGATCACTGAAGCTTTCTTT. The encoded protein is CASSKQGGITEAFF.